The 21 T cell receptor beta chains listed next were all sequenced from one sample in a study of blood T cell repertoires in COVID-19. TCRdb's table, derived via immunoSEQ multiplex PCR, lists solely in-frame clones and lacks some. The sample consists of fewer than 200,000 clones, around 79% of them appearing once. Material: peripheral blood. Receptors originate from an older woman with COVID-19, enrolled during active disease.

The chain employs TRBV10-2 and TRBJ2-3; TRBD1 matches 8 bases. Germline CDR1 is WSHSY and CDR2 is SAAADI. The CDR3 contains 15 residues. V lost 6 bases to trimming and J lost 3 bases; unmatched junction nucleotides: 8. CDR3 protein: CASSETGVSTDTQYF. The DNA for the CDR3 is TGCGCCAGCAGCGAGACAGGGGTTTCAACAGATACGCAGTATTTT.

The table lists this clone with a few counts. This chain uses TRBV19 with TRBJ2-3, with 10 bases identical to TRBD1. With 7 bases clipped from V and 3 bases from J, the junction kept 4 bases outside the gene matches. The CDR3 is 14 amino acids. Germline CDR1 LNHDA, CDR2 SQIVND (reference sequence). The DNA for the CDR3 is TGTGCCAGTATGGGACAGGGGTGGACAGATACGCAGTATTTT. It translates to CASMGQGWTDTQYF.

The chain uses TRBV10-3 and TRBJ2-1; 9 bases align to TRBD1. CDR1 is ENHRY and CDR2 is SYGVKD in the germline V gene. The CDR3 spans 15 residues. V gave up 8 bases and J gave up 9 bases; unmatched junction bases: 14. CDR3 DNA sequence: TGTGCCATCCGGACCGGGACAGGGCCCTCGGGTGAGCAGTTCTTC. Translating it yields CAIRTGTGPSGEQFF.

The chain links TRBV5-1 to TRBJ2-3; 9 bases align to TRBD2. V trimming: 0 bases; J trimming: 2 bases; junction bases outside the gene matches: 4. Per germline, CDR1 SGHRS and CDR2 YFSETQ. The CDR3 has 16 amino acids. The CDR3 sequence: CASSLGLADDTDTQYF. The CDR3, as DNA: TGCGCCAGCAGCTTGGGACTAGCGGATGACACAGATACGCAGTATTTT.

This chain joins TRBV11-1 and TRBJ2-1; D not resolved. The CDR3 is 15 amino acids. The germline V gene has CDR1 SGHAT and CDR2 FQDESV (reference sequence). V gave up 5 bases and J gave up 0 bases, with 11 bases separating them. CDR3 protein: CASSHKFSSYNEQFF. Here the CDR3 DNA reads TGTGCCAGCAGCCACAAGTTCAGCTCCTACAATGAGCAGTTCTTC.

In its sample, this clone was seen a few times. CDR3 sequence (DNA): TGCGCCAGCAGACTAGGGATCACCGGGGAGCTGTTTTTT. This translates into CASRLGITGELFF. The chain carries TRBV10-2 and TRBJ2-2; perhaps TRBD2 as D (5 bases). Germline CDR1 and CDR2: WSHSY and SAAADI. With 6 bases removed from V and 4 bases from J, the gap between germline ends came to 9 bases. The CDR3 contains 13 residues.

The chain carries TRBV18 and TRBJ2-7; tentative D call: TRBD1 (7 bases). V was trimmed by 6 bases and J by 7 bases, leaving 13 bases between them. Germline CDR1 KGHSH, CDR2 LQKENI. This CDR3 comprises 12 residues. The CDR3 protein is CASSRTGGEQYV. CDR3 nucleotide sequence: TGTGCCAGCTCTCGGACAGGAGGGGAGCAGTACGTC.

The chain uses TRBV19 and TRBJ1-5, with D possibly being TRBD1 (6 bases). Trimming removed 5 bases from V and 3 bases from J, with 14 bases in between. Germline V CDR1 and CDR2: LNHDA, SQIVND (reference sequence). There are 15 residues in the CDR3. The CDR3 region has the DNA TGTGCCAGTAGTCCCCCCGGGACAATCAATCAGCCCCAGCATTTT. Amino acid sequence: CASSPPGTINQPQHF.

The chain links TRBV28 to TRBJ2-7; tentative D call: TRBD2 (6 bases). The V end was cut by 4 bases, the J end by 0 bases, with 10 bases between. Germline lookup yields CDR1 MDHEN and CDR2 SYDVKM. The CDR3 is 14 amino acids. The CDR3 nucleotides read TGTGCCAGCAGTTGGGGACTTCACTCCTACGAGCAGTACTTC. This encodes CASSWGLHSYEQYF.

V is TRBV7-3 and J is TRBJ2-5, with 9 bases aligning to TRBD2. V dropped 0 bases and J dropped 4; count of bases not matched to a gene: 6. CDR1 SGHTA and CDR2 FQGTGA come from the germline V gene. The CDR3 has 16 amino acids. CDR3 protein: CASSLTASGKGETQYF. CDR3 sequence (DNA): TGTGCCAGCAGCTTAACAGCTAGCGGGAAAGGAGAGACCCAGTACTTC.

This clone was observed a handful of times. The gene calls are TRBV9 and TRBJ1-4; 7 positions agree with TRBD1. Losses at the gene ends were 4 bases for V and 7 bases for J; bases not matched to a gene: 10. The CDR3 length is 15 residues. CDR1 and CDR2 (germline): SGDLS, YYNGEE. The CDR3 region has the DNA TGTGCCAGCAGCAAAGGGGGCAGGGAGTTTGAAAAACTGTTTTTT. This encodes CASSKGGREFEKLFF.

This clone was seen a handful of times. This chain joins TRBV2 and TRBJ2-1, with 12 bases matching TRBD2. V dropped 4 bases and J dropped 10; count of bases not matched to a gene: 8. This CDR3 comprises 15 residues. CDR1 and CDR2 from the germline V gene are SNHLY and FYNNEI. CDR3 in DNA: TGTGCCAGCAGTGCGGCTAGCGGGAGGGTGAACGAGCAGTTCTTC. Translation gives CASSAASGRVNEQFF.

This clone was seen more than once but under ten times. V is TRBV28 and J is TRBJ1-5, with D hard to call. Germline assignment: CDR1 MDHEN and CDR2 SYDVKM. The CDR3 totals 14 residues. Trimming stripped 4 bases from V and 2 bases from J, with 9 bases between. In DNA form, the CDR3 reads TGTGCCAGCAGTTCAATGGCGGGCAATCAGCCCCAGCATTTT. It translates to CASSSMAGNQPQHF.

The CDR3 nucleotides are TGTGCCAGCAGCTCTTTGGGGGGTGTGTCTGGAAACACCATATATTTT. Its protein is CASSSLGGVSGNTIYF. The chain uses TRBV7-8 and TRBJ1-3; TRBD1 is a possible D gene (5 bases). CDR1 SGHVS and CDR2 FQNEAQ come from the germline V gene. V lost 4 bases, J lost 1 base, and 14 bases lay in between. The CDR3 runs 16 residues.

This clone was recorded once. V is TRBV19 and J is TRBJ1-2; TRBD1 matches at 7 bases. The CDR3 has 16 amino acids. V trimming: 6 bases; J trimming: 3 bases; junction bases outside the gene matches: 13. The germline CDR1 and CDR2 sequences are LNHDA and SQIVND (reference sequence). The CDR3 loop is CASRPPGTATYYGYTF. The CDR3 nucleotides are TGTGCCAGTAGACCCCCAGGGACAGCGACGTACTATGGCTACACCTTC.

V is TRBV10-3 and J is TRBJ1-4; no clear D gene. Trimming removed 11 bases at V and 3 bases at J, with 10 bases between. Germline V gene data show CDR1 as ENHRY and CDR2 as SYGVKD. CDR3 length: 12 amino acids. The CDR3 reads CASRESNEKLFF. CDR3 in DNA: TGTGCCTCCCGGGAGTCTAATGAAAAACTGTTTTTT.

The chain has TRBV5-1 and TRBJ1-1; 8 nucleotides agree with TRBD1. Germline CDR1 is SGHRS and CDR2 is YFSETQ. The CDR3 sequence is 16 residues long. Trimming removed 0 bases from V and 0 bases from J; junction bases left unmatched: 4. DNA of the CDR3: TGCGCCAGCAGCTTGGTGACAGGGGAGTTGAACACTGAAGCTTTCTTT. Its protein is CASSLVTGELNTEAFF.

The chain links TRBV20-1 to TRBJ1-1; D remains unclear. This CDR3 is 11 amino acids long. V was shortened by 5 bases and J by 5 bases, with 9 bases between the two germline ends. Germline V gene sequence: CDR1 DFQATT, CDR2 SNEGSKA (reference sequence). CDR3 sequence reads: CSAETTTEAFF. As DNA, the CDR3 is TGCAGTGCTGAAACTACAACTGAAGCTTTCTTT.

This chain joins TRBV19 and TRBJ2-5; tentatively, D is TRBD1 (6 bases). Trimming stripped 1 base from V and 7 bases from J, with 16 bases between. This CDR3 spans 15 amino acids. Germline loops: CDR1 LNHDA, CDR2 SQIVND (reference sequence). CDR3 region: CASSIGLQGIGTQYF. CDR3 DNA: TGTGCCAGTAGTATAGGTTTACAGGGCATCGGGACCCAGTACTTC.

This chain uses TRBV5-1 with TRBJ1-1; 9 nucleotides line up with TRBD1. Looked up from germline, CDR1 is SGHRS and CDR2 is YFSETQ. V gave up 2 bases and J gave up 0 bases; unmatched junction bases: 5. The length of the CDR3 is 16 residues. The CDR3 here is CASSFRQGELNTEAFF. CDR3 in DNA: TGCGCCAGCAGCTTCCGACAGGGGGAATTGAACACTGAAGCTTTCTTT.

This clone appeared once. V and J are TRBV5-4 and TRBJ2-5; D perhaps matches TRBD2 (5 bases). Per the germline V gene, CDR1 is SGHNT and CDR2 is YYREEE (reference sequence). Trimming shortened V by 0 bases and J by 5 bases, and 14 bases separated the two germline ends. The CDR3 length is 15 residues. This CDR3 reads CASSLGGPSGETQYF. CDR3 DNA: TGTGCCAGCAGCTTGGGTGGCCCTTCGGGGGAGACCCAGTACTTC.